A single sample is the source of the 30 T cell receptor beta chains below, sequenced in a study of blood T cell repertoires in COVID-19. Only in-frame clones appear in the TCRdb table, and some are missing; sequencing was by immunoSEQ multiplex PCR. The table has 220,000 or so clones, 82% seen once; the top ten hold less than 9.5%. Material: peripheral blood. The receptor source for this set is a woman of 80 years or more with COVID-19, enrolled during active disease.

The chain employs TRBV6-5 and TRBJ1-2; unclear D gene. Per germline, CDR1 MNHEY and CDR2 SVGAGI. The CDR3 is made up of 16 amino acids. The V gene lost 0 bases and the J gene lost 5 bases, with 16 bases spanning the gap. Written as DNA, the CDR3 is TGTGCCAGCAGTTACTCGAGGCAGCGAGCCGGATATGGCTACACCTTC. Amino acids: CASSYSRQRAGYGYTF.

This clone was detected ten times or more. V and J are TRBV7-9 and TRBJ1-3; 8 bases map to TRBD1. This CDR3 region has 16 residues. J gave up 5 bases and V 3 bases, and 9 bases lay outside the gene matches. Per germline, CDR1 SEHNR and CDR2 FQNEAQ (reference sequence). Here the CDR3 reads CASSFTGGLGRNTIYF. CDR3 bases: TGTGCCAGCAGCTTTACAGGGGGGCTTGGGCGAAACACCATATATTTT. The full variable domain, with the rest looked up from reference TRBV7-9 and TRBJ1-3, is DTGVSQNPRHKITKRGQNVTFRCDPISEHNRLYWYRQTLGQGPEFLTYFQNEAQLEKSRLLSDRFSAERPKGSFSTLEIQRTEQGDSAMYLCASSFTGGLGRNTIYFGEGSWLTVV.

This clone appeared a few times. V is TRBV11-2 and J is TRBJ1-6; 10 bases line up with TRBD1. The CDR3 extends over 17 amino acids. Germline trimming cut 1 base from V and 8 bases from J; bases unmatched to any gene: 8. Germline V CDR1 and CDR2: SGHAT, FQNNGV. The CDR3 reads CASSLAPWDRGDSPLHF. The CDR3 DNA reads TGTGCCAGCAGCTTAGCTCCCTGGGACAGGGGTGATTCACCCCTCCACTTT.

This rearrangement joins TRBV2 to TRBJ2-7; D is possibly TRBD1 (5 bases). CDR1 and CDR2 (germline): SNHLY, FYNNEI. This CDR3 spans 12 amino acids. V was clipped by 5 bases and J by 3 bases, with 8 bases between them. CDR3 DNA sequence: TGTGCCAGCAGTAGGGGTGACTACGAGCAGTACTTC. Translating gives CASSRGDYEQYF.

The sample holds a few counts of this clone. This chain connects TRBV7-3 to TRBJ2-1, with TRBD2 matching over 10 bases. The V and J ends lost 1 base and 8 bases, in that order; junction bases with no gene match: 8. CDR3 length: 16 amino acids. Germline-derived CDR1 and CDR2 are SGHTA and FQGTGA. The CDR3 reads CASSLSASGGGYEQFF. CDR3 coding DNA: TGTGCCAGCAGCTTAAGCGCTAGCGGGGGTGGGTATGAGCAGTTCTTC.

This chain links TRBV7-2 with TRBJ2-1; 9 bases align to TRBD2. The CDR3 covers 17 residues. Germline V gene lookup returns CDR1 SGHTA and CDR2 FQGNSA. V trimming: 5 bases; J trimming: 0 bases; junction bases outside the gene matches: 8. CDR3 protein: CASSRAGGDGSYNEQFF. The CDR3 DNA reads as TGTGCCAGCAGCCGTGCGGGGGGGGATGGCTCCTACAATGAGCAGTTCTTC. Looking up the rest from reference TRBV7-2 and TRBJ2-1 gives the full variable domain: GAGVSQSPSNKVTEKGKDVELRCDPISGHTALYWYRQSLGQGLEFLIYFQGNSAPDKSGLPSDRFSAERTGGSVSTLTIQRTQQEDSAVYLCASSRAGGDGSYNEQFFGPGTRLTVL.

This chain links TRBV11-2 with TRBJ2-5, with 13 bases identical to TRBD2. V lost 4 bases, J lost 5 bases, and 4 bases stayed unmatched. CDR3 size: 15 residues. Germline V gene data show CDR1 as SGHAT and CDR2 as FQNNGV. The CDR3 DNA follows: TGTGCCAGCAGCTATGGACTAGCGGGAGTGGAGACCCAGTACTTC. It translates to CASSYGLAGVETQYF.

The CDR3, as DNA: TGTGCCAGCAGTTCCTATAGCGGGAGTGGGAGGACCGGGGAGCTGTTTTTT. Its protein is CASSSYSGSGRTGELFF. V and J are TRBV28 and TRBJ2-2, with 9 bases fitting TRBD2. This CDR3 region has 17 residues. Germline values: CDR1 MDHEN, CDR2 SYDVKM. The V gene end was trimmed by 4 bases and the J gene end by 5 bases; junction bases not matched to a gene: 11.

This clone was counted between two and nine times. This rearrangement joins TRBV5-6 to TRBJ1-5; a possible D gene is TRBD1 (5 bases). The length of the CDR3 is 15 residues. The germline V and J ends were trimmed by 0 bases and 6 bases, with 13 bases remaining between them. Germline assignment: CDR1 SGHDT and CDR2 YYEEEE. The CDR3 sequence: CASSLAQGTVQPQHF. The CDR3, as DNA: TGTGCCAGCAGCTTGGCCCAGGGTACGGTTCAGCCCCAGCATTTT. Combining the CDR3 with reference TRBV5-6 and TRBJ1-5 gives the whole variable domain DAGVTQSPTHLIKTRGQQVTLRCSPKSGHDTVSWYQQALGQGPQFIFQYYEEEERQRGNFPDRFSGHQFPNYSSELNVNALLLGDSALYLCASSLAQGTVQPQHFGDGTRLSIL.

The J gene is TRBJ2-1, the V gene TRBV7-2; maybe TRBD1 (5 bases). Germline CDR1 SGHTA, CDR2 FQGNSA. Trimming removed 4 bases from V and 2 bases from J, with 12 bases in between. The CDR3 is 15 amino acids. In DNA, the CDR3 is TGTGCCAGCAGCTCAACAGGCGGTACCTACAATGAGCAGTTCTTC. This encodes CASSSTGGTYNEQFF.

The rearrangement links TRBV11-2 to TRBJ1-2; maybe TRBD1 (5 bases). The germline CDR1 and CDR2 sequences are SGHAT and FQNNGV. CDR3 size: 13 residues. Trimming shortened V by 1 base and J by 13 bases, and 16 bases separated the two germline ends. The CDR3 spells CASSLAGGDPSTF. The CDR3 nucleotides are TGTGCCAGCAGCTTAGCCGGGGGTGACCCCAGCACCTTC.

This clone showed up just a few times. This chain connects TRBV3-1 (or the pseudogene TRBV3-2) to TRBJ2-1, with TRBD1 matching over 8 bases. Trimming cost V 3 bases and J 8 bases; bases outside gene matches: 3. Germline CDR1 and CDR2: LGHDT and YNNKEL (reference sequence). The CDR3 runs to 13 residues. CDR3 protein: CASSHRGRDEQFF. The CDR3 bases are TGTGCCAGCAGCCACAGGGGGCGGGATGAGCAGTTCTTC.

CDR3: CASSLGLVTGELFF. The CDR3 region has the DNA TGTGCCAGCAGCTTGGGACTTGTTACCGGGGAGCTGTTTTTT. The V gene is TRBV7-3, the J gene TRBJ2-2; tentatively, D is TRBD2 (6 bases). Deletions cut 3 bases from V and 5 bases from J, with 10 bases between. Germline CDR1 reads SGHTA; CDR2 reads FQGTGA. This CDR3 contains 14 residues.

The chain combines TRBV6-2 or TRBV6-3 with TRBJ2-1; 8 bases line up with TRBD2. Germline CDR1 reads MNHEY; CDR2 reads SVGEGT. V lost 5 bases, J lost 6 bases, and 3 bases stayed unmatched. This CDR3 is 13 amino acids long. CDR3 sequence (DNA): TGTGCCAGCAGTCGGCTAGCGGGCAATGAGCAGTTCTTC. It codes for CASSRLAGNEQFF.

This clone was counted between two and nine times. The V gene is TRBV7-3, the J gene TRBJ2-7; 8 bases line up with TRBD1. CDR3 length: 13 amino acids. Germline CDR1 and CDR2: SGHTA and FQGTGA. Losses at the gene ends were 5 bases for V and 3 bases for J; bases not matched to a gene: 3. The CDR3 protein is CASSITGGYEQYF. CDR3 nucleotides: TGTGCCAGCAGCATTACAGGGGGCTACGAGCAGTACTTC.

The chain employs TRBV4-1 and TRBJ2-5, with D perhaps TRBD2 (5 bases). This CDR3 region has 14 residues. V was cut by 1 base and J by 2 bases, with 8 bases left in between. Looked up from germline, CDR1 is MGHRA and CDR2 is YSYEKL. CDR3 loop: CASSQVGGQETQYF. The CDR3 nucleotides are TGCGCCAGCAGCCAAGTAGGCGGGCAAGAGACCCAGTACTTC.

The CDR3 region has the DNA TGTGCCAGCACCTTCGGGTCCCAGAACTATGGCTACACCTTC. It yields the protein CASTFGSQNYGYTF. This sequence joins TRBV5-4 and TRBJ1-2; D is unclear. Trimming pared 6 bases from V and 2 bases from J, leaving 14 bases between. Germline V gives CDR1 SGHNT, CDR2 YYREEE (reference sequence). The CDR3 spans 14 residues.

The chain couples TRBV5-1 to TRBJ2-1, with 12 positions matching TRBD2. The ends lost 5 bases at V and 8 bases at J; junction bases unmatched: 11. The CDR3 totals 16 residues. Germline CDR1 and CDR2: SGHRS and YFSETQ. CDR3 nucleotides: TGCGCCAGCAGTCCTAAGACTAGCGGGAGCGGATATGAGCAGTTCTTC. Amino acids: CASSPKTSGSGYEQFF.

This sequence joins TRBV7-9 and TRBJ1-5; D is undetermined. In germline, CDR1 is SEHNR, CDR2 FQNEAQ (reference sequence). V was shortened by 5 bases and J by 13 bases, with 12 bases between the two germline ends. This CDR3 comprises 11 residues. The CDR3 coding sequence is TGTGCCAGCAGCGTAGGAGTTATGCAGCATTTT. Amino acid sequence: CASSVGVMQHF.

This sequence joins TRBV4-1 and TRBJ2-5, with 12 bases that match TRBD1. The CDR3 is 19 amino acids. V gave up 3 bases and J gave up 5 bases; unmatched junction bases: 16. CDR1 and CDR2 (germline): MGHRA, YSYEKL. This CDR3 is CASSHTTGQGAGIRETQYF. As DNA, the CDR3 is TGCGCCAGCAGCCACACCACGGGACAGGGGGCCGGTATTCGGGAGACCCAGTACTTC.

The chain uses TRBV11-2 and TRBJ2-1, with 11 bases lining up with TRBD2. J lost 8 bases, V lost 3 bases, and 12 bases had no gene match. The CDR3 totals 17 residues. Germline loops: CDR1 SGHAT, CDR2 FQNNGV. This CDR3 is CASSFLAGGPVSHEQFF. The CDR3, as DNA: TGTGCCAGCAGCTTCTTAGCGGGAGGGCCCGTCTCACATGAGCAGTTCTTC.

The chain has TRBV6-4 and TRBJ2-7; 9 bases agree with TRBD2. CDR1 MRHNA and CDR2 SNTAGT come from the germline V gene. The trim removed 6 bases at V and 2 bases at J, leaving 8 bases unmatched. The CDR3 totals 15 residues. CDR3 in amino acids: CASSPEAGGAYEQYF. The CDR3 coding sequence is TGTGCCAGCAGCCCAGAAGCGGGGGGTGCCTACGAGCAGTACTTC.

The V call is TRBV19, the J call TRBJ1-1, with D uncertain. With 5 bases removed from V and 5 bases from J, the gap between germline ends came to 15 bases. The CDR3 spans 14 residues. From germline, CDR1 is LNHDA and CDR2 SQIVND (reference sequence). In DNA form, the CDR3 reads TGTGCCAGTAGTGCTAACGCCGCCGGGACTGAAGCTTTCTTT. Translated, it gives CASSANAAGTEAFF.

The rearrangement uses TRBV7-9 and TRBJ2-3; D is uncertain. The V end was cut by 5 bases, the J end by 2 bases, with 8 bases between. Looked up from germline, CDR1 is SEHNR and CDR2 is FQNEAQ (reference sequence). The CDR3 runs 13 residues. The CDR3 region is CASSHGSTDTQYF. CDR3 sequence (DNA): TGTGCCAGCAGCCACGGGTCCACAGATACGCAGTATTTT.

CDR3 in DNA: TGTGCCAGCAGCCCTGGACAGAAGAACACCGGGGAGCTGTTTTTT. Translation gives CASSPGQKNTGELFF. This chain links TRBV13 with TRBJ2-2; maybe TRBD1 (6 bases). V was cut by 5 bases and J by 1 base, with 11 bases left in between. The CDR3 has 15 amino acids. Germline CDR1 and CDR2: PRHDT and FYEKMQ (reference sequence).

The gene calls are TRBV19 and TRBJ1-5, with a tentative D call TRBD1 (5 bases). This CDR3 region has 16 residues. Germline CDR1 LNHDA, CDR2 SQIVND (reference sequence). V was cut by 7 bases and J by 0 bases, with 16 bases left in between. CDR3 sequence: CASTLPTARSNQPQHF. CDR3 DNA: TGTGCCAGTACCCTCCCGACAGCCCGTAGCAATCAGCCCCAGCATTTT.

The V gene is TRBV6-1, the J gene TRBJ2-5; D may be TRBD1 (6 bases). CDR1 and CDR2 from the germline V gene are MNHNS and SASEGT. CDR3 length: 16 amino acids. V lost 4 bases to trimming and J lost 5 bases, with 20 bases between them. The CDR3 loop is CASSGLWGRGRETQYF. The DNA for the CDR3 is TGTGCCAGCAGTGGTCTGTGGGGCAGGGGCCGGGAGACCCAGTACTTC.

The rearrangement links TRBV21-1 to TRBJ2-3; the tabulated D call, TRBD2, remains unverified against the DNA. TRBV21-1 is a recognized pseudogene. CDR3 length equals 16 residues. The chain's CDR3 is CASSTSGGGNTDTQYF. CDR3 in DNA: TGTGCCAGCAGCACCTCTGGCGGGGGGAACACAGATACGCAGTATTTT.

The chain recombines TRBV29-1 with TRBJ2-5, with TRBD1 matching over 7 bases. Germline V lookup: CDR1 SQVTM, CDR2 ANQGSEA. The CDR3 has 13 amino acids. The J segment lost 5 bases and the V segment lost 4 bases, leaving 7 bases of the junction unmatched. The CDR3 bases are TGCAGCGTTGCACAGGGGCTGGGGGAGACCCAGTACTTC. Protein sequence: CSVAQGLGETQYF.

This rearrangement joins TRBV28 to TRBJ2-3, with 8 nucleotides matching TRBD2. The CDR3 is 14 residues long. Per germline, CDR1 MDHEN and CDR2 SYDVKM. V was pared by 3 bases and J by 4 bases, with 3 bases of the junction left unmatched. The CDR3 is CASSFRGGADTQYF. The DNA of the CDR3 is TGTGCCAGCAGTTTTCGGGGGGGGGCAGATACGCAGTATTTT.